The next 18 T cell receptor beta chains were all read from a single sample in a study of graft-versus-host responses after intestinal transplantation listed by TCRdb under 2021. Per the publication, the time point label means: cells obtained before transplantation from donor or recipient. Their antigens remain unidentified. The protocol used for the library was the immunoSEQ multiplex PCR assay. TCRdb retrieved this table from immuneACCESS and kept in-frame rearrangements only. Not all clones are present; in checked studies, unresolved V genes account for under half, and no reason is known for the remainder. This sample has 100,000 to 110,000 clones in its table, and roughly nine tenths of those were observed once. About 0.95% of the sample goes to the ten largest clones. Sequences were derived from unstimulated CD4+ T cells sorted from spleen or lymph node cells, sampled before transplant. The receptors shown here come from a human donor who was the organ donor for an intestinal transplant.

The J gene is TRBJ2-5, the V gene TRBV7-9; D not resolved. V was shortened by 3 bases and J by 4 bases, with 6 bases between the two germline ends. The CDR3 has 12 amino acids. Germline CDR1 SEHNR, CDR2 FQNEAQ (reference sequence). The CDR3 DNA reads as TGTGCCAGCAGCTTCGGGCGAGAGACCCAGTACTTC. It specifies CASSFGRETQYF. Full variable domain (rest looked up from reference TRBV7-9 and TRBJ2-5): DTGVSQNPRHKITKRGQNVTFRCDPISEHNRLYWYRQTLGQGPEFLTYFQNEAQLEKSRLLSDRFSAERPKGSFSTLEIQRTEQGDSAMYLCASSFGRETQYFGPGTRLLVL.

The V gene is TRBV7-3, the J gene TRBJ2-2; tentative D call: TRBD2 (5 bases). Trimming took 4 bases from V and 7 from J, leaving 13 bases between them. Per germline, CDR1 SGHTA and CDR2 FQGTGA. The CDR3 length is 14 residues. The CDR3, as DNA: TGTGCCAGCAGCTACCCCCCAGGAGGCGGGGAGCTGTTTTTT. Encoded protein: CASSYPPGGGELFF. The full variable domain, rest sourced from reference TRBV7-3 and TRBJ2-2, is GAGVSQTPSNKVTEKGKYVELRCDPISGHTALYWYRQSLGQGPEFLIYFQGTGAADDSGLPNDRFFAVRPEGSVSTLKIQRTERGDSAVYLCASSYPPGGGELFFGEGSRLTVL.

This clone was seen a single time. This chain links TRBV5-8 with TRBJ2-5; D is unclear. Germline CDR1 reads SGHTS; CDR2 reads YDEGEE. V lost 4 bases to trimming and J lost 2 bases, with 3 bases between them. This CDR3 comprises 11 residues. As DNA, the CDR3 is TGTGCCAGCAGCCCACAAGAGACCCAGTACTTC. Protein sequence: CASSPQETQYF.

The rearrangement uses TRBV7-2 and TRBJ2-2; weak D call: TRBD2 (5 bases). Trimming removed 1 base from V and 0 bases from J, with 9 bases in between. The CDR3 sequence is 16 residues long. Looked up from germline, CDR1 is SGHTA and CDR2 is FQGNSA. This chain's CDR3 is CASSLGLAPNTGELFF. The CDR3, as DNA: TGTGCCAGCAGCTTAGGGCTAGCACCGAACACCGGGGAGCTGTTTTTT.

This clone was seen a handful of times. This chain links TRBV19 with TRBJ2-7, with D maybe TRBD2 (5 bases). Germline lookup yields CDR1 LNHDA and CDR2 SQIVND (reference sequence). The CDR3 totals 15 residues. Trimming took 2 bases from V and 0 from J, leaving 11 bases between them. CDR3 bases: TGTGCCAGTAGTATACGGGGTTACAACTCCTACGAGCAGTACTTC. Amino acid sequence: CASSIRGYNSYEQYF.

The CDR3 is CASSLLGSTYEQYF. CDR3 DNA: TGTGCCAGCAGTTTATTAGGCTCGACCTACGAGCAGTACTTC. The rearrangement uses TRBV27 and TRBJ2-7; D uncertain. This CDR3 region has 14 residues. Germline V CDR1 and CDR2: MNHEY, SMNVEV (reference sequence). The germline V and J ends were trimmed by 1 base and 2 bases, with 9 bases remaining between them.

The chain uses TRBV7-2 and TRBJ1-2, with 7 bases aligning to TRBD1. This CDR3 comprises 14 residues. Germline CDR1 SGHTA, CDR2 FQGNSA. Trimming removed 1 base from V and 7 bases from J; junction bases left unmatched: 6. CDR3 residues: CASSLGQGGRGYTF. The CDR3 nucleotides read TGTGCCAGCAGCTTAGGACAGGGAGGACGTGGCTACACCTTC.

The V gene is TRBV10-3, the J gene TRBJ2-1; D is perhaps TRBD1 (5 bases). From germline, CDR1 is ENHRY and CDR2 SYGVKD. The CDR3 contains 13 residues. The ends were cut back, 4 bases at V and 8 bases at J, with 12 bases in the middle. CDR3 DNA: TGTGCCATCAGTGGGGCAGGGTTGGATGAGCAGTTCTTC. It specifies CAISGAGLDEQFF.

J is TRBJ1-5 and V is TRBV15, with TRBD1 matching 8 bases. The CDR3 spans 16 residues. The junction had 6 bases not matched to a gene; V was cut back by 0 bases and J by 5 bases. Germline assignment: CDR1 LNHNV and CDR2 YYDKDF (reference sequence). The CDR3 nucleotides read TGTGCCACCAGCAGAGATAGACAGGGGTTATATCAGCCCCAGCATTTT. It specifies CATSRDRQGLYQPQHF.

The J gene is TRBJ1-2, the V gene TRBV7-9; D gene ambiguous. Germline assignment: CDR1 SEHNR and CDR2 FQNEAQ (reference sequence). With 1 base removed from V and 8 bases from J, the gap between germline ends came to 20 bases. CDR3 length: 16 amino acids. CDR3 residues: CASSLVGAPIVGGYTF. The CDR3 coding sequence is TGTGCCAGCAGCTTAGTAGGAGCACCGATAGTTGGAGGCTACACCTTC.

The rearrangement joins TRBV30 to TRBJ1-1; TRBD1 matches at 9 bases. With V trimmed by 2 bases and J by 5 bases, 12 bases remained unmatched. This CDR3 has 16 amino acids. The germline CDR1 and CDR2 sequences are GTSNPN and SVGIG (reference sequence). CDR3 bases: TGTGCCTGGAGTATTTTAGGGACAGGGAGTTGGACTGAAGCTTTCTTT. This sequence encodes CAWSILGTGSWTEAFF.

This chain links TRBV18 with TRBJ1-2; D gene uncertain. The CDR3 spans 14 residues. The V end lost 3 bases, the J end lost 4 bases, and 12 bases lay between the germline ends. CDR1 is KGHSH and CDR2 is LQKENI in the germline V gene. The CDR3 protein is CASSPPGNTYGYTF. CDR3 DNA sequence: TGTGCCAGCTCACCCCCGGGCAACACCTATGGCTACACCTTC.

As DNA, the CDR3 is TGTGCCAGCAGTTTCTCTCGACTGACGAGCTACACCTTC. Protein sequence: CASSFSRLTSYTF. The chain links TRBV27 to TRBJ1-2; D not certain. This CDR3 region has 13 residues. V shed 3 bases and J shed 9 bases, with 14 bases lying between them. Germline V gene sequence: CDR1 MNHEY, CDR2 SMNVEV (reference sequence).

The sample holds one count of this clone. The chain is built from TRBV11-3 and TRBJ2-3; 10 positions match TRBD2. This CDR3 has 16 residues. CDR1 is SGHNT and CDR2 is YENEEA in the germline V gene. The trim removed 5 bases at V and 5 bases at J, leaving 10 bases unmatched. DNA for the CDR3: TGTGCCAGCAGCCAAGGGGCTAGCGGGGGCGTAGATACGCAGTATTTT. Protein: CASSQGASGGVDTQYF.

The chain has TRBV19 and TRBJ1-3; D perhaps matches TRBD1 (5 bases). The CDR3 is 15 amino acids. Germline V gene data show CDR1 as LNHDA and CDR2 as SQIVND (reference sequence). Deletions cut 10 bases from V and 0 bases from J, with 16 bases between. CDR3 coding DNA: TGTGCCACCAGGGACGGGGGAACCTCTGGAAACACCATATATTTT. Amino acid sequence: CATRDGGTSGNTIYF. The complete variable domain, with remaining parts taken from reference TRBV19 and TRBJ1-3, reads DGGITQSPKYLFRKEGQNVTLSCEQNLNHDAMYWYRQDPGQGLRLIYYSQIVNDFQKGDIAEGYSVSREKKESFPLTVTSAQKNPTAFYLCATRDGGTSGNTIYFGEGSWLTVV.

The gene calls are TRBV27 and TRBJ2-3; 7 bases match TRBD2. The CDR3 consists of 18 residues. The trim removed 2 bases at V and 0 bases at J, leaving 11 bases unmatched. Looked up from germline, CDR1 is MNHEY and CDR2 is SMNVEV (reference sequence). DNA for the CDR3: TGTGCCAGCAGTTTAAAGGCTCAGGAGGGAGGGAGCACAGATACGCAGTATTTT. It translates to CASSLKAQEGGSTDTQYF.

The chain carries TRBV19 and TRBJ2-2; no clear D. Trimming took 1 base from V and 1 from J, leaving 7 bases between them. The germline gives CDR1 LNHDA, CDR2 SQIVND (reference sequence). The CDR3 has 15 amino acids. CDR3 in DNA: TGTGCCAGTAGTATAGTGGCAGGGAACACCGGGGAGCTGTTTTTT. Translation gives CASSIVAGNTGELFF. Supplemented by reference TRBV19 and TRBJ2-2, the full variable domain reads DGGITQSPKYLFRKEGQNVTLSCEQNLNHDAMYWYRQDPGQGLRLIYYSQIVNDFQKGDIAEGYSVSREKKESFPLTVTSAQKNPTAFYLCASSIVAGNTGELFFGEGSRLTVL.

The V gene is TRBV5-5, the J gene TRBJ1-4; tentative D call: TRBD1 (5 bases). The germline V gene has CDR1 SGHKS and CDR2 YYEKEE (reference sequence). V gave up 5 bases and J gave up 4 bases, with 15 bases separating them. The CDR3 runs 15 residues. The CDR3 nucleotides read TGTGCCAGCAGTTACCCAGGGAGGCTTAATGAAAAACTGTTTTTT. Its translation: CASSYPGRLNEKLFF.